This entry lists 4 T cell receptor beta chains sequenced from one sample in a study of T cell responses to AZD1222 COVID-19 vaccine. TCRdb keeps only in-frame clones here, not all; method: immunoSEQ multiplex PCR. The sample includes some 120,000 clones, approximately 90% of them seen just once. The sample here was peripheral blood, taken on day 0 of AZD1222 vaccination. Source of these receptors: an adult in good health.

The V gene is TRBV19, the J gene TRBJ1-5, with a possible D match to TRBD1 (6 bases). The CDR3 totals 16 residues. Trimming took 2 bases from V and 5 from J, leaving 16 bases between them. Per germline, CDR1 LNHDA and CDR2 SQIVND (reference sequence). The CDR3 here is CASSIKAGRGDQPQHF. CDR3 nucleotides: TGTGCCAGTAGTATAAAGGCGGGAAGGGGGGATCAGCCCCAGCATTTT. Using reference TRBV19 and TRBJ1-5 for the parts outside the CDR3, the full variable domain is DGGITQSPKYLFRKEGQNVTLSCEQNLNHDAMYWYRQDPGQGLRLIYYSQIVNDFQKGDIAEGYSVSREKKESFPLTVTSAQKNPTAFYLCASSIKAGRGDQPQHFGDGTRLSIL.

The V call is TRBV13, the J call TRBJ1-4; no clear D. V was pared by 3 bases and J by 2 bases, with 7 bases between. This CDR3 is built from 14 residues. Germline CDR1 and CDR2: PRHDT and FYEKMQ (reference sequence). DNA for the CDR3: TGTGCCAGCAGCTTCCTTGGTACTAATGAAAAACTGTTTTTT. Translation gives CASSFLGTNEKLFF.

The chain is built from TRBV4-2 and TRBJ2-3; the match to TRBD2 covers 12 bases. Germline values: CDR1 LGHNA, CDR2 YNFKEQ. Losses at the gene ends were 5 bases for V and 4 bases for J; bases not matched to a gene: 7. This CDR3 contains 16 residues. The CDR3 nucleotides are TGTGCCAGCAGCACCCGACTAGCGGGAGTGCCAGATACGCAGTATTTT. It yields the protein CASSTRLAGVPDTQYF.

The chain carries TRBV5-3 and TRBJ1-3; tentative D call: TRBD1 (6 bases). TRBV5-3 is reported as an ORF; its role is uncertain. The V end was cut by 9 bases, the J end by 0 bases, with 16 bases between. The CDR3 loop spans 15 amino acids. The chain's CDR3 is CAIKPTGVSGNTIYF. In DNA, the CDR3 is TGTGCCATCAAGCCGACAGGTGTCTCTGGAAACACCATATATTTT.